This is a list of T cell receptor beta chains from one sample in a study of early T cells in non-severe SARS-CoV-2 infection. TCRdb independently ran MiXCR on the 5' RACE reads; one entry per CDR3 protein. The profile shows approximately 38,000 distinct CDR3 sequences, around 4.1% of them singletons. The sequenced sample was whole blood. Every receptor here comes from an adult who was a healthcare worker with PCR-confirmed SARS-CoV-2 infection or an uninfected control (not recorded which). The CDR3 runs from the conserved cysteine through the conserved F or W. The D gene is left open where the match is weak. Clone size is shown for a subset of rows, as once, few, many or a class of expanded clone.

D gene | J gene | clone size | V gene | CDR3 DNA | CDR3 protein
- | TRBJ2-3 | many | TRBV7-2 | TGTGCCAGCAGTTATAGGGACTTCACAGATACGCAGTATTTT | CASSYRDFTDTQYF
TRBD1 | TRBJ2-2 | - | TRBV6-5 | TGTGCCAGCAGATCCCGAAGGGGGCAGAACACCGGGGAGCTGTTTTTT | CASRSRRGQNTGELFF
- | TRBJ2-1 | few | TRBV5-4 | TGTGCCAGCAGCTTGGCCAGGCGGGCGCATTACAATGAGCAGTTCTTC | CASSLARRAHYNEQFF
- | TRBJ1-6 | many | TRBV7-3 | TGTGCCAGCAGCTCCGGGGCCAATTCACCCCTCCACTTT | CASSSGANSPLHF
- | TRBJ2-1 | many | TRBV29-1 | TGCAGCGTTACCAGAGCAGGGAATGAGCAGTTCTTC | CSVTRAGNEQFF
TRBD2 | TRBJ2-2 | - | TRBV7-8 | TGTGCGTCGGGCAGCGGGGGCTCCACCGGGGAGCTGTTTTTT | CASGSGGSTGELFF
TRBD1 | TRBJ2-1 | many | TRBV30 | TGTGCCTGGAGTTTTACCGGGACAGGGATCAATGAGCAGTTCTTC | CAWSFTGTGINEQFF
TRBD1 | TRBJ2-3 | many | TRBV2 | TGTGCCAGCAGTGAAGACAGGGGGCGCACAGATACGCAGTATTTT | CASSEDRGRTDTQYF
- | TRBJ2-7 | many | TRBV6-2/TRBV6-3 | TGTGCCAGCAGTGCGAACTACTACGAGCAGTACTTC | CASSANYYEQYF
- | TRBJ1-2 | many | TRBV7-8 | TGTGCCAGCAGCTTAGGTGACGGCGGTTCAGACTATGGCTACACCTTC | CASSLGDGGSDYGYTF
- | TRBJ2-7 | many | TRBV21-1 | TGTGCCAGCAGCAACGCCGGTCAGAGGTACGAGCAGTACTTC | CASSNAGQRYEQYF
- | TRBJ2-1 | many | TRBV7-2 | TGTGCCAGCAGCTTTTCGGGGGTCTATGAGCAGTTCTTC | CASSFSGVYEQFF
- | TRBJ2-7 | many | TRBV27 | TGTGCCAGCGGGGGGACCTACGAGCAGTACTTC | CASGGTYEQYF
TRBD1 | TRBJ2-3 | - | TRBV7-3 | TGTGCCAGCAGTTCCGGACCCGGGACAGGGTACGATACGCAGTATTTT | CASSSGPGTGYDTQYF
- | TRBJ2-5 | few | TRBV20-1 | TGCAGTGCTAGAGGAGCGGCTCAAGAGACCCAGTACTTC | CSARGAAQETQYF
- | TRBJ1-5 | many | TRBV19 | TGTGCCAGTAGTATAATGGCAGATCGTAATCAGCCCCAGCATTTT | CASSIMADRNQPQHF
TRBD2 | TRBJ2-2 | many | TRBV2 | TGTGCCAGCAGCGTCCTAGCGGGCGGGGAGCTGTTTTTT | CASSVLAGGELFF